The source of this TCR beta chain is a study of T cells in women clearing cervical HPV infection. Overall study: Only a few women had HLA typing results available. Notes on the study in general: Cases and controls were distinguished at AUC just under 0.85 by richness and V genes. TRBV6-7 abundance was lower in cases than controls (roughly 0.11% versus 0.16%).

Remarks on this clone: The antigen is unknown. The CDR3 extends 3 residues past the end of the read, so its final part is completed from the germline J gene.

The assay was immunoSEQ multiplex PCR, and TCRdb's table has in-frame clones only and misses some. The sample's table shows roughly 48,000 clones. Cervical HPV DNA detected by MY09/MY11 PCR, typed by dot-blot. Germline lookup yields CDR1 SNHLY and CDR2 FYNNEI. CDR3 size: 14 residues. Trimming took 2 bases from V and 4 from J, leaving 9 bases between them. The chain has TRBV2 and TRBJ1-5, with D perhaps TRBD1 (5 bases). The sequencing sample was made of blood buffy coat. The sequence derives from a woman aged 18-70 years with a cervical HPV16 infection that either progressed to CIN3+ or cleared (not recorded which). CDR3 DNA (partial): TGTGCCAGCAGTGAACCCGAGGGGAATCAGCCC. Its translation: CASSEPEGNQP. The full CDR3 reads CASSEPEGNQPQHF.